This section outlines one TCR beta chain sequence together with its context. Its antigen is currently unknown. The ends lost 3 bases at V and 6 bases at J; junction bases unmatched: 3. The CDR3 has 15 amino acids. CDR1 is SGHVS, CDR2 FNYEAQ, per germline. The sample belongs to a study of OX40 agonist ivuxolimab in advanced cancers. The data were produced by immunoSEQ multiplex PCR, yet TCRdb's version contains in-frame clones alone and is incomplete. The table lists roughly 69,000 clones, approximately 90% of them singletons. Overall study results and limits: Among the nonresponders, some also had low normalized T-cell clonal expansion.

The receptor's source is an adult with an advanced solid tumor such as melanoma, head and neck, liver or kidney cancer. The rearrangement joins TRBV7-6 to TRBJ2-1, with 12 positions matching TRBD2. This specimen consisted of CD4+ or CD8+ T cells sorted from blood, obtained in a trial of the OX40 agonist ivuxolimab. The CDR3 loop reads CASSFLAGGPNEQFF. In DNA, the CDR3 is TGTGCCAGCAGCTTTCTAGCGGGGGGGCCCAATGAGCAGTTCTTC.